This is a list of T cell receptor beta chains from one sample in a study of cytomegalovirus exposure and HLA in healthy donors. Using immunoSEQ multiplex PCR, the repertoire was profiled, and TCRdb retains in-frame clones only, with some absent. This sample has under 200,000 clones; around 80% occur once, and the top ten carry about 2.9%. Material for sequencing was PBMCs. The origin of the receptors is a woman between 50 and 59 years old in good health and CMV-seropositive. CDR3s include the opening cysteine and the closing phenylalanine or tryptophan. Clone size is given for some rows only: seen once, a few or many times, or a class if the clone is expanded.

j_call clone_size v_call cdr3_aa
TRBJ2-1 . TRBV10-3 CAITDLLDNEQFF
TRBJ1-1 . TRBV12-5 CASGLEQGTEAFF
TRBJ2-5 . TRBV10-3 CAIGANPGVRETQYF
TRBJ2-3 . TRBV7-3 CASSKTSGGADTQYF
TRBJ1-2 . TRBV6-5 CASREGLNYGYTF
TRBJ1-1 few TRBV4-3 CASSQGGQAHSEAFF
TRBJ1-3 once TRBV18 CASSPIGETGNTIYF
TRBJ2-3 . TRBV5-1 CASSFSRAGTDTQYF
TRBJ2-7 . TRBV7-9 CASSQGQSYEQYF
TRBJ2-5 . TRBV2 CASSGILAGGGETQYF
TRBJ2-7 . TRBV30 CAWMRTGSGYEQYF
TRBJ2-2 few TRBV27 CASRRENTGELFF
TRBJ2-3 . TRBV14 CASSPLPGLAGPKRTDTQYF
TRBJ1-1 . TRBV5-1 CASTWTGPGGLIF
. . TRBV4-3 CASSQAGTSGSHDEQYF
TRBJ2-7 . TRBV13 CASSLGQGEEQYF
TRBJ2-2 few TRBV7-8 CASIGQGDAGELFF
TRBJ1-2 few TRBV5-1 CASSLRGGDYGYTF
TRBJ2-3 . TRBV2 CASLRGLHTDTQYF
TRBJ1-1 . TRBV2 CASRLRGGGTEAFF
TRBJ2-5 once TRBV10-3 CAISEGLLLAREGRQETQYF
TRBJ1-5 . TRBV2 CASGRDRDNQPQHF
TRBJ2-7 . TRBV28 CASSLPGIYEQYF
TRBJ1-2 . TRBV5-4 CASGSRTEAPQGYTF
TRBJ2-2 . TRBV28 CASSPANYRGKTGELFF
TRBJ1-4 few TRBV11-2 CASSLFATNEKLFF
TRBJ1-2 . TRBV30 CAWSVDRGLDYGYTF
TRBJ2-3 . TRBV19 CASSIGPGGSTDTQYF
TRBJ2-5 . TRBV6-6 CASSGLAGGPQETQYF
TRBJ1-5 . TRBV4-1 CASSQEGAQPQHF
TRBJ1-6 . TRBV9 CASSTRDTPSSYNSPLHF
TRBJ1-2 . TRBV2 CASSEGRGAYGYTF
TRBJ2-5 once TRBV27 CASSPPTSGRYETQYF
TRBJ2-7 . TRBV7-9 CASSTGGPEQYF
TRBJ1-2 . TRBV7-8 CASSLDPGGTYGYTF
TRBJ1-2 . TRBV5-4 CASSLLLGAGVNYGYTF
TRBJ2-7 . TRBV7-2 CASSRGTTSYEQYF
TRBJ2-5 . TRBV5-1 CASSHVGTGEETQYF
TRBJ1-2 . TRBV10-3 CAISTLVAGLANYGYTF
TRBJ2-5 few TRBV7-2 CASSFTTFGGGQETQYF
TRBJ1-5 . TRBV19 CASSIEHYSNQPQHF
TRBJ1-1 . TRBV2 CAGGRGGTEAFF
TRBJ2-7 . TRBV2 CASLRDRSYEQYF
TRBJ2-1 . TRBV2 CASVQRIAHQNEQFF
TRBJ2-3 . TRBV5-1 CASSPRPGRADTQYF
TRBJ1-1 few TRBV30 CAWRDSMNTEAFF
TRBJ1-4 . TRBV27 CASSRTLYNEKLFF
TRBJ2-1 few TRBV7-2 CASSSGGVVTDEQFF
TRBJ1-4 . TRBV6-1 CASSGTGGWGEKLFF
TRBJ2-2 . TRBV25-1 CATQRNTGELFF
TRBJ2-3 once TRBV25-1 CASSESKGGNTDTQYF
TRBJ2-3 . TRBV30 CAWSDGTDTDTQYF